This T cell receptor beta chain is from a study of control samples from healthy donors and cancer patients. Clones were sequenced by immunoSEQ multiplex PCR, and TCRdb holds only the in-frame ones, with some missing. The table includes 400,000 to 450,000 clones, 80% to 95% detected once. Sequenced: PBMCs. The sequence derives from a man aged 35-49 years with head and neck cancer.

The CDR3 protein is CASSTTESYEQYF. The CDR3 bases are TGTGCCAGCTCAACCACGGAGTCCTACGAGCAGTACTTC. This chain uses TRBV18 with TRBJ2-7; D uncertain. CDR3 length: 13 amino acids. V was cut by 5 bases and J by 1 base, with 9 bases left in between. Germline V gives CDR1 KGHSH, CDR2 LQKENI.